Given below is one TCR beta chain in context. What it binds is unknown. TCR beta VDJ and CDR3 were profiled, and genomic DNA was the template. Each CDR3 protein is one row after TCRdb ran MiXCR on the reads. The sample includes 200,000 or so distinct CDR3 sequences, 55% to 70% of them seen just once. The sample belongs to a study of CD8+CD57+ T cells in acquired aplastic anemia. Across the study: CD4+ and CD8+ cells, once sorted, gave DNA averaging approximately 3.4 ug.

From germline, CDR1 is SQVTM and CDR2 ANQGSEA. CDR3 length: 10 amino acids. V shed 4 bases and J shed 7 bases, with 5 bases lying between them. Study-level results: Twenty-nine sequences, all CD8+ CDR3, were shared between patients and controls.

This rearrangement joins TRBV29-1 to TRBJ2-1; D not certain. The receptor's source is a human donor with severe aplastic anemia or a healthy control (not recorded which). Sequencing used sorted CD4+, CD8+, or CD8+CD57+ T cells (not recorded which) from PBMCs. CDR3 DNA: TGCAGCGTTGCTGGAAATGAGCAGTTCTTC. Its protein is CSVAGNEQFF.